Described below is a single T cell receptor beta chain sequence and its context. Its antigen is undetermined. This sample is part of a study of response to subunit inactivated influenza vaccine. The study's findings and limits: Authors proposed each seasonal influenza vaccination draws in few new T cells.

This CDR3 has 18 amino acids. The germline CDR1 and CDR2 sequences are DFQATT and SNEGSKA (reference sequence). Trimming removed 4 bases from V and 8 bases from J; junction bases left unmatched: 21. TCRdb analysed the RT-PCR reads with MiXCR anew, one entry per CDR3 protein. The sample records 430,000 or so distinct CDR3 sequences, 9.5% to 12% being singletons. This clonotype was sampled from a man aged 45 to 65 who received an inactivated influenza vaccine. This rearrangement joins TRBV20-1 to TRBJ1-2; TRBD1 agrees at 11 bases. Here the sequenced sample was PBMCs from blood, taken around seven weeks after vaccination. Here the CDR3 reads CSATAAGTGGIIASGYTF. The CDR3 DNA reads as TGCAGTGCTACTGCCGCGGGGACAGGGGGAATAATAGCATCGGGCTACACCTTC.